This TCR beta chain was recorded in a study of beta chain features in type 1 diabetes. Study at large: The study found patients and healthy donors alike in age, gender and cell yields.

Every bit of the isolated RNA underwent reverse transcription, so sequencing read expressed TCRB transcripts. The assay was immunoSEQ multiplex PCR, and TCRdb's table has in-frame clones only and misses some. The sample carries approximately 160,000 clones, roughly 60% recorded once. Turning to this clone: Its antigen remains unknown.

CDR3 length: 11 residues. Trimming cost V 4 bases and J 2 bases, with 4 bases left between them. The germline CDR1 and CDR2 sequences are GTSNPN and SVGIG (reference sequence). Whole-study findings and limits: The naive, central memory and Treg TCRB repertoires showed an apparent similarity that was greater among patients than among healthy donors. Possibly, sequencing cDNA over-represented cells that had high TCR expression levels. Among patients with Type 1 diabetes, TCRB CDR3s were moderately but significantly shorter in every one of the four CD4+ subsets. Type 1 diabetes patients had VDJ junctions that carried fewer insertions and more deletions.

The specimen was naive CD4+ T cells from blood. The J gene is TRBJ2-3, the V gene TRBV30; no clear D gene. The TCR comes from a man aged 25-45 years with type 1 diabetes. The CDR3 DNA is TGTGCCTGGACATTCACAGATACGCAGTATTTT. The encoded protein is CAWTFTDTQYF.